The following is a T cell receptor (beta chain) sequence with its context. This clone has a single count. Its antigen is currently not known. Base qualities are not recorded, but no much larger clone differs from it by a single base. The sample originates from a study of blood T cell repertoires in COVID-19 (dated by TCRdb to the early 2020s). Study-wide context: The collaborator samples originated in the United States, Italy and Spain and spanned the acute and convalescent phases of COVID-19. The prospective study material was composed of cDNA or gDNA derived from T cells, B-cell-depleted T cells, or PBMCs. Subjects who had been exposed to COVID-19, were actively infected with it, or had recovered from it provided the deeply sampled blood TCRbeta repertoires that made up the dataset. A freely available public database, intended as a resource for researchers studying the immune response to SARS-CoV-2, is where the repertoires were released. Samples came from the ongoing ImmuneRACE study (first 160 participants) plus 1,254 subjects from 6 global collaborators. Nearly every sample came with metadata listing a de-identified subject ID, COVID-19 status, age in years and sex. HLA class I and class II types, where available, came from metadata supplied by the sample provider rather than from assay-based typing.

Whole blood was collected in K2EDTA tubes by collaborating institutions according to the institutions' own protocols. Collaborator samples were shipped for TCRbeta analysis as frozen whole blood, isolated PBMCs, or DNA extracted from either sample type. General study outcomes and caveats: The quantity of clinical and demographic metadata differed by source and by participant and was supplied without curation.

Clipping removes 5 bases from V and 4 bases from J, with 5 as the unmatched junction base count. The CDR3 measures 15 amino acids from cysteine to phenylalanine. The entry retains the CDR3 DNA only, 45 bases that are in frame from base 1. The germline V gene (reference sequence) specifies LNHNV as CDR1 and YYDKDF as CDR2. TCRbeta CDR3 regions were amplified from genomic DNA using the immunoSEQ Assay, a bias-controlled multiplex PCR. Per the source publication's procedure: Nucleated cell counts per sample were estimated from amplification of reference gene primers within the assay. Sequence reads were collapsed and filtered to measure the absolute abundance of every unique TCRbeta CDR3 rearrangement. For each sample, productive Simpson clonality was calculated as the square root of Simpson's diversity index across productive rearrangements. TCRdb stores this immuneACCESS table with in-frame sequences only. Part of the clones is absent; in the studies checked, under half of the shortfall reflects unresolved V genes, and no reason is known for the rest. The V and J calls and clone size are taken from that table; D and trimming were inferred from the DNA. The sample table shows 81,000 or so clones, and approximately 92% are seen once. The ten top clones hold roughly 5.9% of the sample.

Sequenced: peripheral blood. The source is a woman aged 55-75 years with active COVID-19. In this chain, TRBV15 is recombined with TRBJ2-2; 9 central bases correspond to TRBD1. The DNA sequence is TGTGCCACCAGCCTGACAGGGGGTAGCACCGGGGAGCTGTTTTTT. Its translation reads: CATSLTGGSTGELFF.